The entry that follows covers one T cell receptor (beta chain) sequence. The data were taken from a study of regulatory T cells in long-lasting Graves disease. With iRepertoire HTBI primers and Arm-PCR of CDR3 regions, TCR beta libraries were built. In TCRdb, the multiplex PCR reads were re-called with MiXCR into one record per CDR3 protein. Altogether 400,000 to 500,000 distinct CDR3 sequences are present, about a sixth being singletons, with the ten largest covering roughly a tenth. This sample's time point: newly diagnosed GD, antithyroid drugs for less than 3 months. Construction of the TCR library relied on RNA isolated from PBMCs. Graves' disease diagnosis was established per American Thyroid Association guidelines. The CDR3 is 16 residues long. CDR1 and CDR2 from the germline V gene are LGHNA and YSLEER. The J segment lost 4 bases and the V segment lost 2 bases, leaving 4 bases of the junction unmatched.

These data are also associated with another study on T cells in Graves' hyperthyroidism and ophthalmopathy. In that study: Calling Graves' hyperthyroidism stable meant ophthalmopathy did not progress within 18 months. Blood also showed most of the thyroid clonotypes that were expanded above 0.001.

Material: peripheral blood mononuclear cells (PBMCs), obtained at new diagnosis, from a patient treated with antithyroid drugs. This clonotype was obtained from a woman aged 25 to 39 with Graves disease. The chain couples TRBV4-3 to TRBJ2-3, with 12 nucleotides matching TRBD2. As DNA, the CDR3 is TGCGCCAGCAGCCAACGTCCTAGCGGGAGGGCAGATACGCAGTATTTT. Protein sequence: CASSQRPSGRADTQYF.